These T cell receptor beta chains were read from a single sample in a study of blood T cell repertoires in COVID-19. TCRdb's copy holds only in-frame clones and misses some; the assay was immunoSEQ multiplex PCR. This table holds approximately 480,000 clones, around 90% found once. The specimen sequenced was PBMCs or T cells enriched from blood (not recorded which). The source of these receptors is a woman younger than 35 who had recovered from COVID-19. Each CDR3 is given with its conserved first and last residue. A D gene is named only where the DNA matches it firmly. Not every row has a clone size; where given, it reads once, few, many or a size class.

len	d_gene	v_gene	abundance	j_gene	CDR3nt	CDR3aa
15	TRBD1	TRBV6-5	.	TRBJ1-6	TGTGCCAGCAGTTTGTCCACAGGGGGTAATTCACCCCTCCACTTT	CASSLSTGGNSPLHF
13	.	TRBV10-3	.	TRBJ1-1	TGTGCCATCAGTGAGATGCGAGGCACTGAAGCTTTCTTT	CAISEMRGTEAFF
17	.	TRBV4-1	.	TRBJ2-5	TGCGCCAGCAGCCAAGATTTTCGTGGGGGCAGGCAAGAGACCCAGTACTTC	CASSQDFRGGRQETQYF
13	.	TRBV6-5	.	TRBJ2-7	TGTGCCGCCAGGGGGGACACCATCTACGAGCAGTACTTC	CAARGDTIYEQYF
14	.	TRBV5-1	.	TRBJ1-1	TGCGCCAGCAGCGTGGGAGGGCTTGGGACTGAAGCTTTCTTT	CASSVGGLGTEAFF
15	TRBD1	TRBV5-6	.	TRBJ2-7	TGTGCCAGCAGCTTGATCCAGGGGGCACCCCACGAGCAGTACTTC	CASSLIQGAPHEQYF
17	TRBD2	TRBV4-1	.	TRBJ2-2	TGCGCCAGCAAGCCGGGACTAGCGGGGCCGAACACCGGGGAGCTGTTTTTT	CASKPGLAGPNTGELFF
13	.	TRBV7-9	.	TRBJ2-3	TGTGCCAGCAGCTTATCCACGAGGGATACGCAGTATTTT	CASSLSTRDTQYF
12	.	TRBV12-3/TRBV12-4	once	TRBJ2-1	TGTGCCAGCAGCCTACCACTCAATGAGCAGTTCTTC	CASSLPLNEQFF
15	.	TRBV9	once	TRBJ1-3	TGTGCCAGCAGCGCCACAGGGCAAGGGGGAAACACCATATATTTT	CASSATGQGGNTIYF
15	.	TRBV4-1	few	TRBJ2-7	TGCGCCAGCAGCCGGTCCGGGTCGCTAGCAGGCGAGCAGTACTTC	CASSRSGSLAGEQYF
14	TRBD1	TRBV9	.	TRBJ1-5	TGTGCCAGCAGCTTAACAGGGGGCTTGGAGCCCCAGCATTTT	CASSLTGGLEPQHF
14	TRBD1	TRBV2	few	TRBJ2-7	TGTGCCAGCAGCCATATGGACAGGGGTCACGAGCAGTACTTC	CASSHMDRGHEQYF
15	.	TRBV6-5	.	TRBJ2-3	TGTGCCAGCAGCTATTCAGGGTTAGCAACAGATACGCAGTATTTT	CASSYSGLATDTQYF
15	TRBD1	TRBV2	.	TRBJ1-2	TGTGCCAGCAGTGGGTGGGACAGGGGGGACGGTGGCTACACCTTC	CASSGWDRGDGGYTF
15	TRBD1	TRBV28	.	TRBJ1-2	TGTGCCAGCAGTTGGACTTATTCAGGGGGCGTGGGCTACACCTTC	CASSWTYSGGVGYTF
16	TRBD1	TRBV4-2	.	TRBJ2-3	TGTGCCAGCAGCCAAGAGGGACAGGGGGCGACAGATACGCAGTATTTT	CASSQEGQGATDTQYF
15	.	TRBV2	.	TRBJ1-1	TGTGCCAGCGACGAATGGAGGGATTTGGGCACTGAAGCTTTCTTT	CASDEWRDLGTEAFF
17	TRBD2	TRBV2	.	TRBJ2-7	TGTGCCAGCAGTGAACTTGGCCTAGCGGGGGATGAGGGCGAGCAGTACTTC	CASSELGLAGDEGEQYF
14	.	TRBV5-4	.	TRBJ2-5	TGTGCCAGCAGCTTTACAGGCAGTCAAGAGACCCAGTACTTC	CASSFTGSQETQYF
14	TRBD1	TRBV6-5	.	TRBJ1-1	TGTGCCAGCTATTTCGGACAGGGAGGCACTGAAGCTTTCTTT	CASYFGQGGTEAFF
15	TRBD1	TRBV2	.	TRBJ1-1	TGTGCCAGCAGTATTTTACAGGGGATCGGCACTGAAGCTTTCTTT	CASSILQGIGTEAFF
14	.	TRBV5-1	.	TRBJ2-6	TGCGCCAGCAGCCCCTCTTCTGGGGCCAACGTCCTGACTTTC	CASSPSSGANVLTF
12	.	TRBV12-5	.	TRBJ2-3	TGTGCTAGTGGTTTGTCGGCAGATACGCAGTATTTT	CASGLSADTQYF
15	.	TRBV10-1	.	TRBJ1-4	TGCGCCAGCAGTAATGCGGGAGCAACTAATGAAAAACTGTTTTTT	CASSNAGATNEKLFF
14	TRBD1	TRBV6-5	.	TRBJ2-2	TGTGCCAGCAGTCGTGGGACAGGGAACGGGGAGCTGTTTTTT	CASSRGTGNGELFF
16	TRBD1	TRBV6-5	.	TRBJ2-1	TGTGCCAGCAGTTCCCGAGCCGGACAGGGGTTAGATGAGCAGTTCTTC	CASSSRAGQGLDEQFF
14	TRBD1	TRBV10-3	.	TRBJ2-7	TGTGCCATCAGTGCGCCGGGACAGTCCTACGAGCAGTACTTC	CAISAPGQSYEQYF
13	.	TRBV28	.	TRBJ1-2	TGTGCCAGCAGTCCCGCCCCAAGAGATGGCTACACCTTC	CASSPAPRDGYTF
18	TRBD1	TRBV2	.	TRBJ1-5	TGTGCCAGCAGCCTAGAACGACCGGGACAGGGTTTAGATCAGCCCCAGCATTTT	CASSLERPGQGLDQPQHF
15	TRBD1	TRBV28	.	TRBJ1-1	TGTGCCAGCAGTTTACCTTATCGGACAGGGGCTGAAGCTTTCTTT	CASSLPYRTGAEAFF